This is a list of T cell receptor beta chains from one sample in a study of shared clonotypes between healthy human individuals. Measured with immunoSEQ multiplex PCR; TCRdb has only the in-frame clones, and not every one. The sample yields under 750,000 clones, around 77% seen once. The sample taken for sequencing was memory CD4+ T cells sorted from blood. These receptor sequences come from a woman between 25 and 40 years old in good health. Each CDR3 is given with its conserved first and last residue. A D gene is named only where the DNA matches it firmly. Where a row states a size, it is once, few, many or the class of an expanded clone; other rows omit it.

D gene: .; clone size: once; J gene: TRBJ1-6; CDR3 length: 11; V gene: TRBV27; CDR3 protein: CASGHNSPLHF; CDR3 DNA: TGTGCCAGCGGTCATAATTCACCCCTCCACTTT
D gene: .; clone size: .; J gene: TRBJ2-5; CDR3 length: 15; V gene: TRBV6-6; CDR3 protein: CASSYGSGKGETQYF; CDR3 DNA: TGTGCCAGCAGTTACGGTTCAGGGAAAGGGGAGACCCAGTACTTC
D gene: .; clone size: .; J gene: TRBJ1-1; CDR3 length: 15; V gene: TRBV18; CDR3 protein: CASSPPAGGISEAFF; CDR3 DNA: TGTGCCAGCTCACCACCCGCGGGGGGAATCTCTGAAGCTTTCTTT
D gene: .; clone size: .; J gene: TRBJ2-6; CDR3 length: 15; V gene: TRBV2; CDR3 protein: CASSEPVTGANVLTF; CDR3 DNA: TGTGCCAGCAGTGAACCGGTAACTGGGGCCAACGTCCTGACTTTC
D gene: .; clone size: .; J gene: TRBJ2-1; CDR3 length: 16; V gene: TRBV5-1; CDR3 protein: CASSLTGGLSYNEQFF; CDR3 DNA: TGCGCCAGCAGCCTCACCGGGGGACTCTCCTACAATGAGCAGTTCTTC
D gene: TRBD2; clone size: once; J gene: TRBJ2-7; CDR3 length: 13; V gene: TRBV6-5; CDR3 protein: CASRGGLGREQYF; CDR3 DNA: TGTGCCAGCCGCGGGGGGTTGGGGCGCGAGCAGTACTTC
D gene: .; clone size: .; J gene: TRBJ1-2; CDR3 length: 15; V gene: TRBV6-5; CDR3 protein: CASSPWGDGDYGYTF; CDR3 DNA: TGTGCCAGCAGTCCGTGGGGTGATGGGGACTATGGCTACACCTTC
D gene: TRBD2; clone size: .; J gene: TRBJ2-7; CDR3 length: 18; V gene: TRBV7-1; CDR3 protein: CASSLELTSGPSSYEQYF; CDR3 DNA: TGTGCCAGCAGCTTAGAATTGACTAGCGGGCCTAGCTCCTACGAGCAGTACTTC
D gene: TRBD2; clone size: .; J gene: TRBJ2-1; CDR3 length: 18; V gene: TRBV19; CDR3 protein: CASSPTATRTSGSNEQFF; CDR3 DNA: TGTGCCAGTAGTCCGACAGCCACTCGGACTAGCGGGAGTAATGAGCAGTTCTTC
D gene: TRBD2; clone size: .; J gene: TRBJ2-7; CDR3 length: 15; V gene: TRBV14; CDR3 protein: CASSFSSGRKNEQYF; CDR3 DNA: TGTGCCAGCAGCTTTTCTAGCGGGAGAAAGAACGAGCAGTACTTC
D gene: .; clone size: once; J gene: TRBJ2-7; CDR3 length: 14; V gene: TRBV7-3; CDR3 protein: CASSLHRGSLEQYF; CDR3 DNA: TGTGCCAGCAGCTTGCACCGGGGTAGTCTCGAGCAGTACTTC
D gene: TRBD1; clone size: .; J gene: TRBJ2-7; CDR3 length: 18; V gene: TRBV7-8; CDR3 protein: CASSSITALQGASYEQYF; CDR3 DNA: TGTGCCAGCAGCTCAATTACCGCCTTACAGGGGGCGAGCTACGAGCAGTACTTC
D gene: .; clone size: .; J gene: TRBJ1-3; CDR3 length: 15; V gene: TRBV6-1; CDR3 protein: CASSEGLHSGNTIYF; CDR3 DNA: TGTGCCAGCAGTGAAGGCCTTCACTCTGGAAACACCATATATTTT
D gene: .; clone size: .; J gene: TRBJ1-2; CDR3 length: 14; V gene: TRBV28; CDR3 protein: CASSLSWGAYGYTF; CDR3 DNA: TGTGCCAGCAGTTTATCTTGGGGGGCCTATGGCTACACCTTC
D gene: .; clone size: .; J gene: TRBJ2-1; CDR3 length: 18; V gene: TRBV18; CDR3 protein: CASSPSRTPTRRDNEQFF; CDR3 DNA: TGTGCCAGCTCACCATCCCGGACCCCGACCCGAAGAGACAATGAGCAGTTCTTC
D gene: TRBD1; clone size: few; J gene: TRBJ2-7; CDR3 length: 14; V gene: TRBV5-1; CDR3 protein: CASSLGGQVREQYF; CDR3 DNA: TGCGCCAGCAGCTTGGGGGGACAGGTTAGAGAGCAGTACTTC
D gene: TRBD1; clone size: once; J gene: TRBJ1-2; CDR3 length: 15; V gene: TRBV10-3; CDR3 protein: CAISDPDRGGYGYTF; CDR3 DNA: TGTGCCATCAGTGACCCCGACAGGGGAGGCTATGGCTACACCTTC
D gene: TRBD1; clone size: .; J gene: TRBJ1-1; CDR3 length: 13; V gene: TRBV11-2; CDR3 protein: CASSLQGVTEAFF; CDR3 DNA: TGTGCCAGCAGCCTTCAGGGGGTCACTGAAGCTTTCTTT
D gene: TRBD2; clone size: few; J gene: TRBJ2-5; CDR3 length: 15; V gene: TRBV6-5; CDR3 protein: CASSSSGKGHETQYF; CDR3 DNA: TGTGCCAGCAGTTCTAGCGGGAAGGGGCATGAGACCCAGTACTTC
D gene: TRBD2; clone size: .; J gene: TRBJ2-5; CDR3 length: 13; V gene: TRBV30; CDR3 protein: CAWGLAGGETQYF; CDR3 DNA: TGTGCCTGGGGACTAGCAGGCGGAGAGACCCAGTACTTC
D gene: TRBD2; clone size: .; J gene: TRBJ2-1; CDR3 length: 16; V gene: TRBV30; CDR3 protein: CAWTHPLAVKYNEQFF; CDR3 DNA: TGTGCCTGGACCCACCCCCTAGCGGTCAAGTACAATGAGCAGTTCTTC
D gene: .; clone size: .; J gene: TRBJ1-2; CDR3 length: 14; V gene: TRBV9; CDR3 protein: CASSSIGGPYGYTF; CDR3 DNA: TGTGCCAGCAGCTCCATAGGGGGACCCTATGGCTACACCTTC
D gene: .; clone size: .; J gene: TRBJ2-7; CDR3 length: 14; V gene: TRBV18; CDR3 protein: CASSPTGGNYEQYF; CDR3 DNA: TGTGCCAGCTCACCAACGGGGGGCAACTACGAGCAGTACTTC
D gene: .; clone size: many; J gene: TRBJ1-5; CDR3 length: 15; V gene: TRBV27; CDR3 protein: CASSFRAGINQPQHF; CDR3 DNA: TGTGCCAGCAGTTTTCGAGCAGGGATCAATCAGCCCCAGCATTTT
D gene: TRBD1; clone size: few; J gene: TRBJ2-3; CDR3 length: 16; V gene: TRBV5-6; CDR3 protein: CASSLAGGTGTDTQYF; CDR3 DNA: TGTGCCAGCAGCTTGGCCGGTGGGACAGGCACAGATACGCAGTATTTT
D gene: TRBD1; clone size: few; J gene: TRBJ2-1; CDR3 length: 13; V gene: TRBV6-5; CDR3 protein: CASRGTGTGEQFF; CDR3 DNA: TGTGCCAGCAGAGGGACAGGGACGGGTGAGCAGTTCTTC
D gene: .; clone size: few; J gene: TRBJ2-5; CDR3 length: 13; V gene: TRBV7-3; CDR3 protein: CASSLERQETQYF; CDR3 DNA: TGTGCCAGCAGCTTAGAGCGGCAAGAGACCCAGTACTTC
D gene: .; clone size: once; J gene: TRBJ1-2; CDR3 length: 12; V gene: TRBV28; CDR3 protein: CASRLDGYGYTF; CDR3 DNA: TGTGCCAGCAGACTCGACGGCTATGGCTACACCTTC
D gene: .; clone size: .; J gene: TRBJ2-2; CDR3 length: 15; V gene: TRBV7-9; CDR3 protein: CASSPPRSGPGELFF; CDR3 DNA: TGTGCCAGCAGTCCGCCACGGTCGGGCCCCGGGGAGCTGTTTTTT
D gene: TRBD1; clone size: .; J gene: TRBJ2-2; CDR3 length: 12; V gene: TRBV28; CDR3 protein: CASTTGYGELFF; CDR3 DNA: TGTGCCAGCACGACAGGGTACGGGGAGCTGTTTTTT
D gene: TRBD1; clone size: .; J gene: TRBJ1-4; CDR3 length: 13; V gene: TRBV4-1; CDR3 protein: CASRRTGNEKLFF; CDR3 DNA: TGCGCCAGCAGAAGGACAGGGAATGAAAAACTGTTTTTT
D gene: .; clone size: once; J gene: TRBJ2-5; CDR3 length: 14; V gene: TRBV18; CDR3 protein: CASSRDGIQETQYF; CDR3 DNA: TGTGCCAGCTCACGTGACGGTATTCAAGAGACCCAGTACTTC
D gene: TRBD2; clone size: .; J gene: TRBJ2-7; CDR3 length: 15; V gene: TRBV5-1; CDR3 protein: CASSYGTRGSYEQYF; CDR3 DNA: TGCGCCAGCAGCTACGGGACTAGGGGCTCCTACGAGCAGTACTTC
D gene: TRBD1; clone size: once; J gene: TRBJ1-3; CDR3 length: 15; V gene: TRBV25-1; CDR3 protein: CASSEGTGLWNTIYF; CDR3 DNA: TGTGCCAGCAGTGAAGGGACAGGGTTATGGAACACCATATATTTT
D gene: .; clone size: .; J gene: TRBJ2-7; CDR3 length: 15; V gene: TRBV7-8; CDR3 protein: CASSRSGTPPYEQYF; CDR3 DNA: TGTGCCAGCAGCCGCTCCGGGACTCCCCCCTACGAGCAGTACTTC
D gene: .; clone size: .; J gene: TRBJ2-2; CDR3 length: 16; V gene: TRBV11-3; CDR3 protein: CASSLVPGPRTGELFF; CDR3 DNA: TGTGCCAGCAGCTTAGTTCCCGGGCCCCGTACCGGGGAGCTGTTTTTT
D gene: .; clone size: .; J gene: TRBJ2-4; CDR3 length: 16; V gene: TRBV10-1; CDR3 protein: CASSEHGIGAKNIQYF; CDR3 DNA: TGCGCCAGCAGTGAGCACGGGATTGGGGCCAAAAACATTCAGTACTTC
D gene: .; clone size: few; J gene: TRBJ2-7; CDR3 length: 14; V gene: TRBV5-1; CDR3 protein: CASSLSQAPYEQYF; CDR3 DNA: TGCGCCAGCAGCTTGTCACAGGCCCCCTACGAGCAGTACTTC
D gene: TRBD2; clone size: .; J gene: TRBJ2-7; CDR3 length: 15; V gene: TRBV18; CDR3 protein: CASSPLETSFYEQYF; CDR3 DNA: TGTGCCAGCTCACCACTCGAGACTAGCTTCTACGAGCAGTACTTC
D gene: .; clone size: few; J gene: TRBJ1-2; CDR3 length: 13; V gene: TRBV14; CDR3 protein: CASSQPPMVGYTF; CDR3 DNA: TGTGCCAGCAGCCAACCCCCAATGGTCGGCTACACCTTC
D gene: TRBD1; clone size: few; J gene: TRBJ2-7; CDR3 length: 15; V gene: TRBV7-9; CDR3 protein: CASSSTGTVRYEQYF; CDR3 DNA: TGTGCCAGCAGCTCAACCGGGACAGTGAGGTACGAGCAGTACTTC
D gene: .; clone size: .; J gene: TRBJ2-7; CDR3 length: 13; V gene: TRBV27; CDR3 protein: CASWRGNSYEQYF; CDR3 DNA: TGTGCCAGCTGGAGGGGGAACTCCTACGAGCAGTACTTC
D gene: .; clone size: .; J gene: TRBJ2-3; CDR3 length: 13; V gene: TRBV28; CDR3 protein: CASRGGSADTQYF; CDR3 DNA: TGTGCCAGCAGGGGGGGCAGCGCAGATACGCAGTATTTT
D gene: .; clone size: .; J gene: TRBJ1-1; CDR3 length: 13; V gene: TRBV10-3; CDR3 protein: CAILGRLNTEAFF; CDR3 DNA: TGTGCCATATTGGGCCGACTGAACACTGAAGCTTTCTTT
D gene: TRBD1; clone size: .; J gene: TRBJ2-4; CDR3 length: 13; V gene: TRBV5-8; CDR3 protein: CASSWTGVAIQYF; CDR3 DNA: TGTGCCAGCAGCTGGACAGGGGTTGCCATTCAGTACTTC
D gene: TRBD2; clone size: once; J gene: TRBJ2-1; CDR3 length: 14; V gene: TRBV7-2; CDR3 protein: CASSLGLAGGGQFF; CDR3 DNA: TGTGCCAGCAGCCTGGGACTAGCGGGAGGTGGGCAGTTCTTC
D gene: TRBD1; clone size: .; J gene: TRBJ2-2; CDR3 length: 13; V gene: TRBV30; CDR3 protein: CACGTANTGELFF; CDR3 DNA: TGTGCCTGCGGGACAGCGAACACCGGGGAGCTGTTTTTT
D gene: .; clone size: .; J gene: TRBJ1-2; CDR3 length: 13; V gene: TRBV30; CDR3 protein: CAWSSPAAYGYTF; CDR3 DNA: TGTGCCTGGAGTTCCCCCGCAGCCTATGGCTACACCTTC
D gene: .; clone size: .; J gene: TRBJ2-1; CDR3 length: 12; V gene: TRBV6-1; CDR3 protein: CASSEGRVKQFF; CDR3 DNA: TGTGCCAGCAGTGAAGGTCGAGTGAAGCAGTTCTTC
D gene: .; clone size: many; J gene: TRBJ1-2; CDR3 length: 14; V gene: TRBV6-5; CDR3 protein: CASSYGARGYGYTF; CDR3 DNA: TGTGCCAGCAGTTACGGGGCGCGGGGCTATGGCTACACCTTC
D gene: TRBD2; clone size: many; J gene: TRBJ2-3; CDR3 length: 16; V gene: TRBV6-6; CDR3 protein: CASSKTTSGTTDTQYF; CDR3 DNA: TGTGCCAGCAGTAAAACGACTAGCGGGACCACAGATACGCAGTATTTT
D gene: .; clone size: once; J gene: TRBJ2-1; CDR3 length: 16; V gene: TRBV14; CDR3 protein: CASSQVGGSVNNEQFF; CDR3 DNA: TGTGCCAGCAGCCAAGTGGGCGGGTCGGTCAACAATGAGCAGTTCTTC
D gene: .; clone size: .; J gene: TRBJ2-7; CDR3 length: 12; V gene: TRBV13; CDR3 protein: CASSVSFYEQYF; CDR3 DNA: TGTGCCAGCAGCGTTTCGTTCTACGAGCAGTACTTC